The 13 T cell receptor beta chains below all came from one sample that was sequenced in a study of sequential checkpoint blockade in melanoma. Treatment: randomized to nivolumab then ipilimumab (arm A) or the reverse (arm B). The data were produced by immunoSEQ multiplex PCR, yet TCRdb's version contains in-frame clones alone and is incomplete. The table includes about 3,700 clones, 20% to 25% detected once. Sequenced here: tumor tissue (inferred from file names), sampled from a patient given nivolumab and ipilimumab in sequence. The source is a human donor with melanoma.

This clone came up a few times. V usage is TRBV11-3 and J usage is TRBJ2-1, with 8 bases identical to TRBD1. CDR3 length: 16 residues. In germline, CDR1 is SGHNT, CDR2 YENEEA. Trimming took 1 base from V and 5 from J; bases not matched to a gene: 7. For the CDR3, the DNA is TGTGCCAGCAGCTTAGTTTTCAGGGGGCTAAACAATGAGCAGTTCTTC. It encodes CASSLVFRGLNNEQFF.

The J gene is TRBJ1-5, the V gene TRBV11-3, with D uncertain. This CDR3 has 14 residues. V lost 5 bases, J lost 4 bases, and 12 bases lay in between. Germline-derived CDR1 and CDR2 are SGHNT and YENEEA. The DNA of the CDR3 is TGTGCCAGCAGCGCCTGGTCAGGAAATCAGCCCCAGCATTTT. This sequence encodes CASSAWSGNQPQHF.

This chain uses TRBV5-1 with TRBJ1-2, with D perhaps matching TRBD1 (5 bases). Germline V gene lookup returns CDR1 SGHRS and CDR2 YFSETQ. V gave up 3 bases and J gave up 1 base, with 16 bases separating them. The CDR3 sequence is 16 residues long. CDR3 sequence reads: CASSSGQAPINYGYTF. CDR3 DNA: TGCGCCAGCAGCTCCGGACAAGCGCCCATTAACTATGGCTACACCTTC.

The V gene is TRBV18, the J gene TRBJ1-2, with a possible D match to TRBD1 (5 bases). The CDR3 has 15 amino acids. Between the trimmed V and J ends, which lost 4 bases and 2 bases, there was a span of 14 bases. Germline V gene lookup returns CDR1 KGHSH and CDR2 LQKENI. CDR3 amino acids: CASSLGTAANYGYTF. The CDR3 DNA is TGTGCCAGCTCACTTGGGACGGCAGCCAACTATGGCTACACCTTC.

This clone was counted a few times. This sequence joins TRBV6-8 and TRBJ1-1; D unresolved. Trimming took off 2 bases at V and 0 bases at J, with 7 bases between the two ends. CDR3 length equals 14 residues. Germline V lookup: CDR1 MNHGY, CDR2 SAAAGT. The CDR3 nucleotides are TGTGCCAGCAGTTACGCTCGTTTGAACACTGAAGCTTTCTTT. The encoded protein is CASSYARLNTEAFF.

This clone turned up a few times. V usage is TRBV6-8 and J usage is TRBJ2-5; D possibly matches TRBD1 or TRBD2 (6 bases each). Trimming cost V 7 bases and J 4 bases, with 22 bases left between them. Germline CDR1 MNHGY, CDR2 SAAAGT. This CDR3 comprises 16 residues. CDR3 region: CASKLKWGAMGETQYF. The CDR3 bases are TGTGCCAGCAAGCTAAAATGGGGGGCGATGGGAGAGACCCAGTACTTC.

CDR3 coding DNA: TGTGCCAGCTCACCAATGAAGCGGGGGGCCTACAATGAGCAGTTCTTC. As protein: CASSPMKRGAYNEQFF. This chain joins TRBV18 and TRBJ2-1; 9 positions agree with TRBD2. Germline lookup yields CDR1 KGHSH and CDR2 LQKENI. CDR3 length: 16 amino acids. J lost 2 bases, V lost 2 bases, and 4 bases had no gene match.

This clone was counted many times. V and J are TRBV11-3 and TRBJ1-5, with TRBD1 identical over 12 bases. This CDR3 contains 15 residues. Germline V gene sequence: CDR1 SGHNT, CDR2 YENEEA. V lost 8 bases to trimming and J lost 6 bases; unmatched junction nucleotides: 8. The CDR3 is CASSKGQGAGQPQHF. As DNA, the CDR3 is TGTGCCAGCTCAAAGGGACAGGGGGCAGGTCAGCCCCAGCATTTT.

This clone occurred a few times. This rearrangement joins TRBV7-1 to TRBJ2-5; D uncertain. TRBV7-1 is placed among ORFs of uncertain function. The V gene lost 4 bases and the J gene lost 1 base, with 7 bases spanning the gap. The CDR3 is 13 amino acids. The DNA of the CDR3 is TGTGCCAGCAGCTTAATAGTCCAAGAGACCCAGTACTTC. It specifies CASSLIVQETQYF.

V is TRBV9 and J is TRBJ2-7; possible D gene TRBD1, 7 bases. CDR3 size: 15 residues. Trimming left V 7 bases short and J 6 bases short, with 23 bases between. Germline CDR1 is SGDLS and CDR2 is YYNGEE. In DNA form, the CDR3 reads TGTGCCAGCGCCGAAAAGCCGACAGGGAGGTCCGAGCAGTACTTC. It yields the protein CASAEKPTGRSEQYF.

The rearrangement links TRBV29-1 to TRBJ2-7; tentative D call: TRBD2 (5 bases). The CDR3 has 16 residues. Trimming took 4 bases from V and 0 from J, leaving 19 bases between them. In germline, CDR1 is SQVTM, CDR2 ANQGSEA. The CDR3 spells CSVVEVPGPSSYEQYF. CDR3 sequence (DNA): TGCAGCGTTGTGGAGGTCCCGGGCCCCAGCTCCTACGAGCAGTACTTC.

The chain links TRBV10-3 to TRBJ2-7; no clear D gene. This CDR3 region has 14 residues. Germline lookup yields CDR1 ENHRY and CDR2 SYGVKD. V was pared by 1 base and J by 1 base, with 8 bases between. The CDR3 loop reads CAISEFEQSYEQYF. The CDR3 bases are TGTGCCATCAGTGAGTTCGAACAGTCCTACGAGCAGTACTTC.

This clone was picked up many times. The chain joins TRBV11-3 to TRBJ1-1; maybe TRBD1 (5 bases). Germline values: CDR1 SGHNT, CDR2 YENEEA. Trimming took 5 bases from V and 4 from J, leaving 17 bases between them. CDR3 size: 15 residues. CDR3: CASSPGRLGGTEAFF. CDR3 in DNA: TGTGCCAGCAGCCCAGGTCGCCTGGGGGGCACTGAAGCTTTCTTT.